The clone carrying this T cell receptor (beta chain) was counted ten times or more. These data come from a study of T cells after yellow fever vaccination. TCRdb analysed the 5' RACE reads with MiXCR anew, one entry per CDR3 protein. This sample has about 430,000 distinct CDR3 sequences, with under 20% found just once. Specimen: PBMCs, collected before the yellow fever booster vaccination. The receptor was derived from a man between 18 and 35 years old who received the YFV17D yellow fever vaccine.

The CDR3 is CATSPTPNTEAFF. CDR3 bases: TGTGCCACCAGCCCGACACCGAACACTGAAGCTTTCTTT. The genes are TRBV15 and TRBJ1-1; D is uncertain. This CDR3 spans 13 amino acids. Germline-derived CDR1 and CDR2 are LNHNV and YYDKDF (reference sequence). V shed 5 bases and J shed 1 base, with 8 bases lying between them.